The TCR beta chain under discussion was sequenced for a study of T cells in Graves' hyperthyroidism and ophthalmopathy. Study information: Peripheral blood specimens were obtained at initial diagnosis, prior to any treatment. Overall study results and limits: Also found in blood were most expanded thyroid clonotypes above 0.001.

Patients between 18 and 65 years old had hyperthyroidism, newly diagnosed and lasting under 2 months. Patients with uncontrolled infections, other autoimmune diseases, pregnancy or lactation were excluded. V was trimmed by 5 bases and J by 3 bases, leaving 12 bases between them. Germline CDR1 reads SNHLY; CDR2 reads FYNNEI. The CDR3 totals 14 residues. TCR beta CDR3 region amplification was performed from RNA transcripts. With the HTBI primer set, the TCR CDR3 went through a first round of RT-PCR. A single record per CDR3 protein comes from TCRdb applying MiXCR to the multiplex PCR reads. The sample yields about 340,000 distinct CDR3 sequences, 21% seen once. In its sample, this clonotype was seen a few times. No antigen is known for it.

Sequencing was performed on blood. The genes are TRBV2 and TRBJ2-3; perhaps D is TRBD1 or TRBD2 (5 bases each). The clonotype was recovered from a woman aged 45-60 years with Graves' hyperthyroidism. In DNA, the CDR3 is TGTGCCAGCAGTCGGGATTGGGGGACAGATACGCAGTATTTT. This encodes CASSRDWGTDTQYF. Full variable domain (missing parts from reference TRBV2 and TRBJ2-3): EPEVTQTPSHQVTQMGQEVILRCVPISNHLYFYWYRQILGQKVEFLVSFYNNEISEKSEIFDDQFSVERPDGSNFTLKIRSTKLEDSAMYFCASSRDWGTDTQYFGPGTRLTVL.